A selection of T cell receptor beta chains follows, all from one sample in a study of blood T cell repertoires in COVID-19. Sequencing used immunoSEQ multiplex PCR; TCRdb keeps in-frame clones, though not all of them. The table has 280,000 or so clones, over 75% seen once. The sample comprised peripheral blood. These receptors all come from a human donor in a cohort sampled during active COVID-19. Both conserved end residues are trimmed from each CDR3. Fields, in order: CDR3 length, V gene, clone size, CDR3 protein. Expanded clones are given a class, and other clones once, few, many or no size at all.

13 TRBV18 NA ASSPGGAEQYEQY
12 TRBV9 NA ASSLRSGTGELF
13 TRBV4-3 NA ASSLTRGTNYGYT
17 TRBV30 once AWSVRRQGPSSYNSPLH
10 TRBV9 NA ASSAQREEQF
14 TRBV6-4 NA ALGGEGEKIQETQY
12 TRBV7-8 NA ASSLVLPGEMQY
14 TRBV21-1 NA ASSKGRTSGNYEQY
13 TRBV4-1 NA ASSRALQGDQPQH
14 TRBV7-9 once ASSPVGRSMNTEAF
12 TRBV19 NA ASSMRQRETEAF
11 TRBV18 NA ASSHGELWTQY
12 TRBV5-4 NA ASSRQGSRETQY
10 TRBV12-3/TRBV12-4 NA ASSLYLSEAF
12 TRBV19 NA ASSPDRFAYEQY
13 TRBV30 NA AWSGIGAGAQGYT
12 TRBV4-2 NA ASRPTSGDNEQF
15 TRBV3-1/TRBV3-2 NA ASSQGFSGTAFYEQY
14 TRBV4-1 NA ASSQDPSGPSYEQY
11 TRBV4-1 few ASSWGPYNEQF
14 TRBV3-1/TRBV3-2 NA ASSPTGQVLRTEAF
12 TRBV14 NA ASSQFTGKETQY
10 TRBV3-1/TRBV3-2 few ASSQGQVEAF
12 TRBV5-6 once ASTRTGGRDGYT
14 TRBV5-4 NA ASSSGGTSGTDTQY